This TCR beta chain was captured by sequencing in a study of T cell changes during pregnancy in multiple sclerosis. V lost 6 bases, J lost 3 bases, and 9 bases stayed unmatched. CDR1 is SGHAT, CDR2 FQNNGV, per germline. CDR3 length equals 15 residues. This clone occurred once. The assay was immunoSEQ multiplex PCR, and TCRdb's table has in-frame clones only and misses some. The sample records about 40,000 clones, about 94% being singletons. Source: peripheral blood, taken in the third trimester of pregnancy. The genes are TRBV11-2 and TRBJ2-3; 7 bases match TRBD1. The clonotype originates from a female donor with multiple sclerosis, enrolled in a pregnancy study. Here the CDR3 reads CASRRPGQITDTQYF. In DNA, the CDR3 is TGTGCCAGCAGGCGACCGGGACAGATAACAGATACGCAGTATTTT.